Given below is one T cell receptor (beta chain) in context. This sample was taken from a study of CD8 T cells in Susac syndrome. Across the study: Patients with Susac syndrome were therapy-naive, on corticosteroids, or on intravenous immunoglobulin alone at the time that blood was drawn.

When the RNA was reverse transcribed, random hexamers were used with an input of roughly 0.5 to 1 ug. Amplification of TCR beta CDR3 used immunoSEQ multiplex PCR across 54 Vbeta and 13 Jbeta. MiXCR, applied by TCRdb to the immunoSEQ multiplex PCR reads, yields one record per CDR3 protein. Counted here are around 200,000 distinct CDR3 sequences, 85% to 95% occurring once; the ten biggest clones make up about 0.1%. The CDR3 length is 15 residues. Per germline, CDR1 SGHTA and CDR2 FQGNSA. V was pared by 5 bases and J by 0 bases, with 11 bases between. The CD8+ and CD4+ T cells were isolated magnetically using a negative isolation approach, whereas the TEMRA cells were enriched by FACS.

The chain has TRBV7-2 and TRBJ2-1; weak D call: TRBD1 (5 bases). The specimen sequenced was CD4+ T cells from PBMCs. This sequence was found in a human donor with Susac syndrome. The DNA of the CDR3 is TGTGCCAGCAGCCCGAGACAGACCTCCTACAATGAGCAGTTCTTC. Translating it yields CASSPRQTSYNEQFF.